The sequence of this T cell receptor beta chain was determined in a study of cytomegalovirus exposure and HLA in healthy donors (dated by TCRdb to about 2017). In the study overall: The 550 to 750 repertoires of the first cohort and the 95 to 150 validation repertoires were produced on the same platform, according to a later analysis. The study was designed to test whether signatures of past pathogen exposure could be identified by cataloging public T cell receptors. In addition to the first cohort of 650 to 800 subjects, a separate validation cohort of 100 to 150 different subjects was used. To predict cytomegalovirus infection status, the study combined high-throughput TCR immunosequencing, statistical association of individual TCRs with disease status, and machine learning. Beyond this particular receptor, the publication reports: Of the cluster scores, roughly 93% were above 0 in a later analysis, which found that TCRs clustered in the first cohort also tended to co-occur in the 95 to 150 validation repertoires. The study gave a list of under 200 TCR beta chains associated with cytomegalovirus. Most TCR sequences were seen in very few donors, while some public TCRs were found in many individuals. In both the original and validation cohorts, the classifier was reported to diagnose cytomegalovirus status with high specificity and sensitivity. A later analysis lacked HLA typing for the validation cohort, so it scored co-occurrence in that cohort across all 120 or so repertoires. It was suggested by the authors that the approach could potentially be generalized to other disease states and immunological phenotypes. Three of the identified cytomegalovirus-associated TCR beta chains were confirmed in vitro to be specific for cytomegalovirus antigens.

Per the germline V gene (reference sequence), LNHDA is the CDR1 and SQIVND is the CDR2. Trimming at the junction amounts to 5 bases on V and 3 bases on J, and the germline ends lie 19 bases apart. The CDR3 starts with the cysteine, ends with the phenylalanine, and has 16 residues. The sequence is cut down to CDR3 DNA, 48 bases in frame from base 1. Separate from the approximately 670-subject first cohort, the validation cohort of 120 subjects was the group to which the donors belonged. Notes on this clone: Its antigen is currently not known. No quality values exist for individual bases; no much larger clone is one base distant.

Libraries were prepared through the immunoSEQ multiplex PCR assay. As for how the authors treated the data: A statistical classification framework was developed to diagnose cytomegalovirus status using the catalog of TCR beta chain sequences. TCRdb took this table from immuneACCESS and kept in-frame rearrangements with V and J called. Such tables lack part of the clones; where checked against another copy, unresolved V genes explain under half of the gap, and the rest is unexplained. D and trimming were read from the DNA, whereas the V and J calls and clone size are those reported in that table. The sample has hundreds of thousands of clones on record, roughly 86% of them singletons. Around 1.2% of the sample is held by the ten biggest clonotypes.

The receptor was derived from a woman in her twenties or thirties in good health and CMV-seropositive. The receptor chain draws on TRBV19 and TRBJ1-1; the D gene is unclear. Sequenced input: PBMCs. The CDR3 reads as follows: CASSAGPLRGDTEAFF. The DNA sequence reads TGTGCCAGTAGTGCCGGACCCCTTCGCGGGGACACTGAAGCTTTCTTT. With the rest looked up from the reference TRBV19 and TRBJ1-1 genes rather than sequenced, the full variable domain is DGGITQSPKYLFRKEGQNVTLSCEQNLNHDAMYWYRQDPGQGLRLIYYSQIVNDFQKGDIAEGYSVSREKKESFPLTVTSAQKNPTAFYLCASSAGPLRGDTEAFFGQGTRLTVV.